This T cell receptor (beta chain) was documented in a study of shared clonotypes between healthy human individuals. Study-wide results and limits: Relative to memory subsets, naive subsets generally showed larger estimated richness. Non-shared clonotypes showed lower generation probabilities than clonotypes common to all four donors.

This CDR3 contains 13 residues. Germline CDR1 is MNHNY and CDR2 is SVGAGI (reference sequence). The ends were cut back, 3 bases at V and 4 bases at J, with 9 bases in the middle. The test was conducted at deep level. Genomic DNA belonging to each subset was distributed in equal measure over several immunoSEQ plates. TCRdb keeps only in-frame clones here, not all; method: immunoSEQ multiplex PCR. Of about 590,000 clones listed, roughly 95% were seen once; the top ten hold 0.095% to 0.12%. CD45RO negativity and positive selection for CCR7 defined naive CD8 cells, a population that excluded terminally differentiated effector memory CD45RA+ cells. In this sample, this clone turned up once. Its specificity is not known.

Sequenced input: naive CD8+ T cells sorted from blood. The receptor was derived from a woman in her thirties in good health. The chain links TRBV6-6 to TRBJ2-5, with D possibly being TRBD2 (5 bases). Written as DNA, the CDR3 is TGTGCCAGCAGTTATTCCGAGGGAGAGACCCAGTACTTC. This gives the protein CASSYSEGETQYF.